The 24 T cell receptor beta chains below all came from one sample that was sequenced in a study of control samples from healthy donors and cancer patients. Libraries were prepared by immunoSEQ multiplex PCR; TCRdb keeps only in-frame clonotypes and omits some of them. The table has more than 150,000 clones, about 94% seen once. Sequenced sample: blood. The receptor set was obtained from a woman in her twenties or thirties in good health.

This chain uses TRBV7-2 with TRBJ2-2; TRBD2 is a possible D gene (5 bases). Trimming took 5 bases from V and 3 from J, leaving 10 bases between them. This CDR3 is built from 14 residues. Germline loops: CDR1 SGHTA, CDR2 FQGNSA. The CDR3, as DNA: TGTGCCAGCAGCCTTATGAGGGACACCGGGGAGCTGTTTTTT. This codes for CASSLMRDTGELFF.

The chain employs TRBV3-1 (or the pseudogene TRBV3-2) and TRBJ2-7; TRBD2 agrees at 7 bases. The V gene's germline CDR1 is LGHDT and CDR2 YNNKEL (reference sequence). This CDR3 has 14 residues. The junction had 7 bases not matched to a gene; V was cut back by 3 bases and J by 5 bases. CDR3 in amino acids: CASSHRTSFDEQYF. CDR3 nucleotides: TGTGCCAGCAGCCATAGGACTAGTTTCGACGAGCAGTACTTC.

CDR3 nucleotide sequence: TGTGCCAGCAGCGTAGTAGGCGTCACAGATACGCAGTATTTT. It encodes CASSVVGVTDTQYF. V is TRBV9 and J is TRBJ2-3; D remains ambiguous. Germline V gives CDR1 SGDLS, CDR2 YYNGEE. The CDR3 has 14 amino acids. Trimming removed 0 bases at V and 2 bases at J, with 7 bases between.

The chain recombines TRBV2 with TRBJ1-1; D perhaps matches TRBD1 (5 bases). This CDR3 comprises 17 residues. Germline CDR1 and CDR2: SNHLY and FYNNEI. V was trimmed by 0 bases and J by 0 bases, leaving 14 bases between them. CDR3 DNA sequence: TGTGCCAGCAGTGAAGCTGGACACCTAGCCTTGAACACTGAAGCTTTCTTT. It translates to CASSEAGHLALNTEAFF.

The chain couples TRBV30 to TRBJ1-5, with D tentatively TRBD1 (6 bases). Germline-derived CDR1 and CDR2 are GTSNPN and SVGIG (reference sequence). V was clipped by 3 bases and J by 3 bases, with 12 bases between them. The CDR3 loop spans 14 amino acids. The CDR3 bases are TGTGCCTGGAGCGCAGGGGTCTCCAATCAGCCCCAGCATTTT. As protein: CAWSAGVSNQPQHF.

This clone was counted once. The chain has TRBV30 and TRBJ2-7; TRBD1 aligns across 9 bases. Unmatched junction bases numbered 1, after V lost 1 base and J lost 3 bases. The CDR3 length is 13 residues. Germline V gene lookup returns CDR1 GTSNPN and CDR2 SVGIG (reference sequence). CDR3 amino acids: CAWSGDRVYEQYF. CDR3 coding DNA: TGTGCCTGGAGTGGGGACAGGGTCTACGAGCAGTACTTC.

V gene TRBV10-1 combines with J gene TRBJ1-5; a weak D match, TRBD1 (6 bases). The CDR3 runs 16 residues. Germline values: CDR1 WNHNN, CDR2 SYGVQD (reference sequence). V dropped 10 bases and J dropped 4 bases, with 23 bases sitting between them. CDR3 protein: CATIEQGFHGNQPQHF. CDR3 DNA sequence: TGCGCCACCATTGAACAGGGTTTTCATGGGAATCAGCCCCAGCATTTT.

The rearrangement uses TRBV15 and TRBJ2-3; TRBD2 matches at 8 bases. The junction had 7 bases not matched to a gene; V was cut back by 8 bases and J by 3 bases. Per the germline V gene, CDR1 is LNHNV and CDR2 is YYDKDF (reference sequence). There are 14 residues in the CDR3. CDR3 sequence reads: CATSTSGSTDTQYF. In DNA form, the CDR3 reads TGTGCCACCTCTACCAGCGGGAGTACAGATACGCAGTATTTT. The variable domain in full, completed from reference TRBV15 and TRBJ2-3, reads DAMVIQNPRYQVTQFGKPVTLSCSQTLNHNVMYWYQQKSSQAPKLLFHYYDKDFNNEADTPDNFQSRRPNTSFCFLDIRSPGLGDTAMYLCATSTSGSTDTQYFGPGTRLTVL.

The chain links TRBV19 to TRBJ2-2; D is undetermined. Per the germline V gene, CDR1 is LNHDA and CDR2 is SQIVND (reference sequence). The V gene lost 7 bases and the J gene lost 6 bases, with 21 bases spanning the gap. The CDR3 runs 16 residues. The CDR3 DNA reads TGTGCCAGTAACCCCCTAGGCCAGGATACCGCCGGGGAGCTGTTTTTT. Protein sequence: CASNPLGQDTAGELFF.

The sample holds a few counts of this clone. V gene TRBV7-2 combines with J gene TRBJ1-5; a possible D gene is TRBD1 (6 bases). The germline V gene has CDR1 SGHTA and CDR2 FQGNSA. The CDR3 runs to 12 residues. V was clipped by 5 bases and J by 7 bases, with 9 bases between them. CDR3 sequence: CASSLRGQPQHF. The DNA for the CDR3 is TGTGCCAGCAGCCTTAGGGGGCAGCCCCAGCATTTT.

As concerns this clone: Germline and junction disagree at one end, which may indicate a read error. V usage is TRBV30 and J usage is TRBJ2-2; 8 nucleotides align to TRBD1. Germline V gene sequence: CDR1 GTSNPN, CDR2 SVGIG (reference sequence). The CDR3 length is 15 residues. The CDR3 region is CARRTGRQNTGELFF. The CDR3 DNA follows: TGTGCCCGGAGGACAGGGCGACAAAACACCGGGGAGCTGTTTTTT.

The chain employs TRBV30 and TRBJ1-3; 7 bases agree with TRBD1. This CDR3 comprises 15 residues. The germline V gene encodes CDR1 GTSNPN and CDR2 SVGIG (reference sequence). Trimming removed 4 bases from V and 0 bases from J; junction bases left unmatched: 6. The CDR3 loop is CAWIPDRASGNTIYF. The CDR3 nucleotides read TGTGCCTGGATTCCCGACAGGGCCTCTGGAAACACCATATATTTT. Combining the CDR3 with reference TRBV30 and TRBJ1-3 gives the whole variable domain SQTIHQWPATLVQPVGSPLSLECTVEGTSNPNLYWYRQAAGRGLQLLFYSVGIGQISSEVPQNLSASRPQDRQFILSSKKLLLSDSGFYLCAWIPDRASGNTIYFGEGSWLTVV.

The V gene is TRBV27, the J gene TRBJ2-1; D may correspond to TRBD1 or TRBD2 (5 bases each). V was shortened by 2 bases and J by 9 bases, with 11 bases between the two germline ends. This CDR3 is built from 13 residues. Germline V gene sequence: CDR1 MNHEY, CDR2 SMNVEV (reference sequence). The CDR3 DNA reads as TGTGCCAGCAGTTTAGCCTTCGGGGCTGAGCAGTTCTTC. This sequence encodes CASSLAFGAEQFF.

The CDR3 DNA is TGTGCCAGCAGCTTCGGATTTCGGGAGCTGTTTTTT. Encoded protein: CASSFGFRELFF. The V call is TRBV7-9, the J call TRBJ2-2; D remains unclear. Germline CDR1 SEHNR, CDR2 FQNEAQ (reference sequence). The CDR3 loop spans 12 amino acids. The ends were cut back, 3 bases at V and 9 bases at J, with 8 bases in the middle. The full variable domain, its missing parts supplied by reference TRBV7-9 and TRBJ2-2, is DTGVSQNPRHKITKRGQNVTFRCDPISEHNRLYWYRQTLGQGPEFLTYFQNEAQLEKSRLLSDRFSAERPKGSFSTLEIQRTEQGDSAMYLCASSFGFRELFFGEGSRLTVL.

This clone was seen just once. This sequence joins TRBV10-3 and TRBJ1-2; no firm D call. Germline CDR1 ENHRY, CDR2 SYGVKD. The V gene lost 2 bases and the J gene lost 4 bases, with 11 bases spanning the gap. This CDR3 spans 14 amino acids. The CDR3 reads CAISEVVRAYGYTF. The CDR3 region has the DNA TGTGCCATCAGTGAGGTCGTTCGCGCCTATGGCTACACCTTC.

The CDR3 spells CASSASGRAPYEQYF. The CDR3 DNA reads as TGTGCCAGTAGTGCCTCGGGCAGGGCACCGTACGAGCAGTACTTC. The genes are TRBV19 and TRBJ2-7, with D possibly being TRBD1 (5 bases). Trimming removed 5 bases at V and 4 bases at J, with 18 bases between. The CDR3 is made up of 15 amino acids. CDR1 is LNHDA and CDR2 is SQIVND in the germline V gene (reference sequence).

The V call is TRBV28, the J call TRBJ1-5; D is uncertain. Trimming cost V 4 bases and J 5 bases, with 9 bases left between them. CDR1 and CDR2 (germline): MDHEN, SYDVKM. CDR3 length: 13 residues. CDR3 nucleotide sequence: TGTGCCAGCAGTTCTGAGGAAGATCAGCCCCAGCATTTT. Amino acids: CASSSEEDQPQHF.

The CDR3 sequence is CASSSSTLLETQYF. The CDR3 nucleotides are TGTGCCAGCAGCTCCTCGACCTTACTGGAGACCCAGTACTTC. The chain couples TRBV11-2 to TRBJ2-5; D call uncertain. Germline lookup yields CDR1 SGHAT and CDR2 FQNNGV. CDR3 length: 14 amino acids. The V end was cut by 4 bases, the J end by 5 bases, with 14 bases between. Supplemented by reference TRBV11-2 and TRBJ2-5, the full variable domain reads EAGVAQSPRYKIIEKRQSVAFWCNPISGHATLYWYQQILGQGPKLLIQFQNNGVVDDSQLPKDRFSAERLKGVDSTLKIQPAKLEDSAVYLCASSSSTLLETQYFGPGTRLLVL.

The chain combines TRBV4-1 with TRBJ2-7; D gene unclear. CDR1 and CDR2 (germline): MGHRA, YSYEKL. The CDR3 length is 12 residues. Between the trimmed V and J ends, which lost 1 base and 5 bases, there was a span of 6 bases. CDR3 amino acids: CASSQVSNEQYF. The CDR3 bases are TGCGCCAGCAGCCAAGTTTCTAACGAGCAGTACTTC.

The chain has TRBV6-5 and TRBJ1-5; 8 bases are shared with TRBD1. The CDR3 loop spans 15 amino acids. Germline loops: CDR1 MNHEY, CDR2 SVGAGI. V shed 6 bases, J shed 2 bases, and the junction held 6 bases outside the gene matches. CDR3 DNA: TGTGCCAGCAGAAGGACAGGGAACGGCAATCAGCCCCAGCATTTT. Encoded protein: CASRRTGNGNQPQHF.

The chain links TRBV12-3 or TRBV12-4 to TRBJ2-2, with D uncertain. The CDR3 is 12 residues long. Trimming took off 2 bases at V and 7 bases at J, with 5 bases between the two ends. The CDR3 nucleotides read TGTGCCAGCAGTTTAAGGGTCGGGGAGCTGTTTTTT. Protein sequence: CASSLRVGELFF.

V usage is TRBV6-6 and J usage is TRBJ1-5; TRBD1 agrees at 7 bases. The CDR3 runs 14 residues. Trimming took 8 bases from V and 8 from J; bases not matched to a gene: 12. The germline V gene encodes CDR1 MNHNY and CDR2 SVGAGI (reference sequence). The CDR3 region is CASRRFTGDEPQHF. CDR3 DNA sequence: TGTGCCAGCCGACGATTTACAGGGGATGAGCCCCAGCATTTT.

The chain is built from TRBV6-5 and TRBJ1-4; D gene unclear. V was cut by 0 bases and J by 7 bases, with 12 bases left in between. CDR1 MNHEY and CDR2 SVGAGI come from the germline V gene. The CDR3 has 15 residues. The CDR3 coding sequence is TGTGCCAGCAGTTACTCGTTTGCGCTGTCTGAAAAACTGTTTTTT. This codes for CASSYSFALSEKLFF.

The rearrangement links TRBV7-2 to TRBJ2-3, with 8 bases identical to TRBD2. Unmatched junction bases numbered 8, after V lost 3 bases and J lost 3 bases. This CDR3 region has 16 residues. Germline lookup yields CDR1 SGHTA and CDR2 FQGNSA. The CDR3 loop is CASSLRSGRKTDTQYF. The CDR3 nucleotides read TGTGCCAGCAGCTTGAGGAGCGGGAGAAAGACAGATACGCAGTATTTT.